Below, 25 T cell receptor beta chains from the same sample are listed, as sequenced in a study of vaccination effects on CD4 cells after COVID-19. No antigen is known for these receptors. With the ViraFEST assay, the study expanded antigen-specific CD4+ T cells using viral peptide pools, then sequenced them. At the end of around 11 days of culture, CD4+ T cells were isolated. The person was diagnosed with PCR-confirmed SARS-CoV-2 infection between March and December 2020. Method: immunoSEQ multiplex PCR; TCRdb's copy keeps in-frame clones and lacks some. The data show tens of thousands of clones, with over 60% seen just once and about 18% held by the top ten. This sample comprised CD4+ T cells from PBMCs cultured with HCoV-NL63 spike peptides, obtained before COVID-19 vaccination. These receptors all stem from a human donor who had a prior SARS-CoV-2 infection.

The rearrangement uses TRBV5-4 and TRBJ2-3; 10 nucleotides align to TRBD2. The V segment lost 4 bases and the J segment 1 base; nucleotides outside the gene matches: 6. The germline V gene has CDR1 SGHNT and CDR2 YYREEE (reference sequence). The CDR3 covers 16 residues. The CDR3 sequence is CASSTPTSGGTDTQYF. The DNA for the CDR3 is TGTGCCAGCAGCACTCCCACTAGCGGGGGCACAGATACGCAGTATTTT.

The V call is TRBV2, the J call TRBJ2-3; D might be TRBD1 (6 bases). The V and J ends lost 4 bases and 5 bases respectively, with 10 bases between them. This CDR3 spans 13 amino acids. CDR1 is SNHLY and CDR2 is FYNNEI in the germline V gene. The DNA for the CDR3 is TGTGCCAGCAGTGCACAGGGTGGAGATACGCAGTATTTT. It encodes CASSAQGGDTQYF.

The chain employs TRBV4-2 and TRBJ1-1; D unclear. The length of the CDR3 is 15 residues. Germline CDR1 is LGHNA and CDR2 is YNFKEQ. V gave up 1 base and J gave up 0 bases, with 9 bases separating them. This CDR3 is CASSQVGRMNTEAFF. Written as DNA, the CDR3 is TGTGCCAGCAGCCAAGTCGGGCGTATGAACACTGAAGCTTTCTTT.

This chain links TRBV5-1 with TRBJ2-1, with D unresolved. The CDR3 is 14 amino acids. Germline CDR1 and CDR2: SGHRS and YFSETQ. Trimming shortened V by 0 bases and J by 0 bases, and 4 bases separated the two germline ends. CDR3 amino acids: CASSLGNSYNEQFF. In nucleotides, the CDR3 is TGCGCCAGCAGCTTGGGTAACTCCTACAATGAGCAGTTCTTC.

The chain is built from TRBV7-2 and TRBJ2-2, with D perhaps being TRBD1 or TRBD2 (5 bases each). The germline V gene encodes CDR1 SGHTA and CDR2 FQGNSA. The CDR3 consists of 16 residues. With 4 bases removed from V and 0 bases from J, the gap between germline ends came to 12 bases. CDR3 DNA: TGTGCCAGCAGCTCCCCGGGGCACGCGAACACCGGGGAGCTGTTTTTT. Residues: CASSSPGHANTGELFF.

This chain connects TRBV7-3 to TRBJ2-7, with D maybe TRBD1 (6 bases). The CDR3 is 15 residues long. V lost 2 bases and J lost 5, with 16 bases in between. The germline CDR1 and CDR2 sequences are SGHTA and FQGTGA. The CDR3 region has the DNA TGTGCCAGCAGCTTACAGGGGTCCCCCGTCGACGAGCAGTACTTC. This sequence encodes CASSLQGSPVDEQYF.

The chain links TRBV2 to TRBJ2-6, with D unclear. Germline assignment: CDR1 SNHLY and CDR2 FYNNEI. V lost 7 bases to trimming and J lost 0 bases, with 10 bases between them. The length of the CDR3 is 15 residues. The CDR3 DNA follows: TGTGCCAGCACCGGTGACGGCTCTGGGGCCAACGTCCTGACTTTC. This encodes CASTGDGSGANVLTF.

The chain couples TRBV9 to TRBJ2-1; D is undetermined. V was trimmed by 2 bases and J by 2 bases, leaving 14 bases between them. Per germline, CDR1 SGDLS and CDR2 YYNGEE. The length of the CDR3 is 16 residues. The CDR3: CASSVGPVTPYNEQFF. As DNA, the CDR3 is TGTGCCAGCAGCGTCGGGCCAGTCACCCCCTACAATGAGCAGTTCTTC.

The genes are TRBV7-2 and TRBJ2-7, with TRBD1 as a possible D gene (5 bases). There are 13 residues in the CDR3. Germline CDR1 and CDR2: SGHTA and FQGNSA. Between the trimmed V and J ends, which lost 4 bases and 3 bases, there was a span of 10 bases. As DNA, the CDR3 is TGTGCCAGCAGCTCACAGGAGAGCTACGAGCAGTACTTC. Its protein is CASSSQESYEQYF.

There are many counts of this clone. V and J are TRBV5-8 and TRBJ2-2; TRBD1 aligns across 12 bases. In germline, CDR1 is SGHTS, CDR2 YDEGEE. Germline trimming cut 7 bases from V and 4 bases from J; bases unmatched to any gene: 5. The length of the CDR3 is 15 residues. This chain's CDR3 is CASRDRGRGTGELFF. Written as DNA, the CDR3 is TGTGCCAGCCGGGACAGGGGGCGAGGCACCGGGGAGCTGTTTTTT.

The rearrangement uses TRBV5-4 and TRBJ2-1; 15 bases are shared with TRBD2. Trimming took 1 base from V and 6 from J; bases not matched to a gene: 5. Germline V gives CDR1 SGHNT, CDR2 YYREEE (reference sequence). This CDR3 spans 17 amino acids. The CDR3 region is CASSLTGTSGRRNEQFF. Written as DNA, the CDR3 is TGTGCCAGCAGCTTGACTGGGACTAGCGGGAGGCGCAATGAGCAGTTCTTC.

The rearrangement joins TRBV5-1 to TRBJ1-1; D gene unclear. CDR1 and CDR2 from the germline V gene are SGHRS and YFSETQ. This CDR3 is built from 14 residues. The V end lost 2 bases, the J end lost 4 bases, and 12 bases lay between the germline ends. This CDR3 is CASSFVTQTTEAFF. As DNA, the CDR3 is TGCGCCAGCAGCTTCGTGACACAGACCACTGAAGCTTTCTTT.

This clone showed up just once. CDR3 bases: TGTGCCAGCAGCTTAGTAGAAGATACGCAGTATTTT. Its protein product is CASSLVEDTQYF. The J gene is TRBJ2-3, the V gene TRBV7-9; D is undetermined. V lost 1 base and J 5 bases, leaving 4 bases between the germline ends. This CDR3 spans 12 amino acids. Germline loops: CDR1 SEHNR, CDR2 FQNEAQ (reference sequence).

The count of this clone is one. The rearrangement uses TRBV30 and TRBJ1-1; 7 nucleotides match TRBD1. Germline V gene data show CDR1 as GTSNPN and CDR2 as SVGIG (reference sequence). The CDR3 is made up of 12 amino acids. V shed 3 bases, J shed 7 bases, and the junction held 5 bases outside the gene matches. CDR3 residues: CAWSAQGYEAFF. The CDR3 DNA reads TGTGCCTGGAGCGCACAGGGGTATGAAGCTTTCTTT.

V is TRBV5-6 and J is TRBJ2-3, with 8 bases fitting TRBD2. V dropped 4 bases and J dropped 3; count of bases not matched to a gene: 7. The CDR3 is made up of 15 amino acids. CDR1 is SGHDT, CDR2 YYEEEE, per germline. Written as DNA, the CDR3 is TGTGCCAGCAGCCCTATAGCGGGACGGACAGATACGCAGTATTTT. This codes for CASSPIAGRTDTQYF.

The chain links TRBV2 to TRBJ2-3; 7 nucleotides align to TRBD1. The CDR3 runs to 16 residues. The trim removed 6 bases at V and 1 base at J, leaving 10 bases unmatched. Germline V gene sequence: CDR1 SNHLY, CDR2 FYNNEI. CDR3 in amino acids: CASRKTGTVRTDTQYF. The CDR3 region has the DNA TGTGCCAGCAGGAAGACGGGGACAGTCCGCACAGATACGCAGTATTTT. The full variable domain, its missing parts supplied by reference TRBV2 and TRBJ2-3, is EPEVTQTPSHQVTQMGQEVILRCVPISNHLYFYWYRQILGQKVEFLVSFYNNEISEKSEIFDDQFSVERPDGSNFTLKIRSTKLEDSAMYFCASRKTGTVRTDTQYFGPGTRLTVL.

This rearrangement joins TRBV6-2 or TRBV6-3 to TRBJ2-7; TRBD1 matches at 7 bases. The CDR3 runs 14 residues. The germline V gene encodes CDR1 MNHEY and CDR2 SVGEGT. V lost 5 bases to trimming and J lost 1 base; unmatched junction nucleotides: 5. CDR3 in DNA: TGTGCCAGCAGTGCCTTGGGACAGTCCTACGAGCAGTACTTC. As protein: CASSALGQSYEQYF.

In its sample, this clone was seen once. The V gene is TRBV5-5, the J gene TRBJ2-1, with D unresolved. The CDR3 extends over 15 amino acids. V was pared by 1 base and J by 0 bases, with 8 bases between. CDR1 and CDR2 (germline): SGHKS, YYEKEE (reference sequence). The CDR3 DNA reads TGTGCCAGCAGCTTGCAGCGCAACTCCTACAATGAGCAGTTCTTC. Translation gives CASSLQRNSYNEQFF.

This rearrangement joins TRBV7-8 to TRBJ1-4; 7 bases map to TRBD1. Germline CDR1 and CDR2: SGHVS and FQNEAQ. This CDR3 spans 20 amino acids. Trimming cost V 5 bases and J 0 bases; bases outside gene matches: 18. CDR3 DNA: TGTGCCAGCAGCCCCAGGGGGTTGGCGGCGAACATAGCAACTAATGAAAAACTGTTTTTT. Residues: CASSPRGLAANIATNEKLFF.

The chain recombines TRBV7-2 with TRBJ2-5; D is undetermined. V dropped 6 bases and J dropped 2 bases, with 13 bases sitting between them. The V gene's germline CDR1 is SGHTA and CDR2 FQGNSA. CDR3 size: 14 residues. CDR3 DNA sequence: TGTGCCAGCAGTCGATGGGCGGTGCAAGAGACCCAGTACTTC. Translation gives CASSRWAVQETQYF.

This clone was observed a few times. The rearrangement links TRBV2 to TRBJ1-1; weak D call: TRBD1 (6 bases). CDR3 length equals 17 residues. In germline, CDR1 is SNHLY, CDR2 FYNNEI. The V end lost 5 bases, the J end lost 5 bases, and 24 bases lay between the germline ends. CDR3 bases: TGTGCCAGCAGTTGGGGGGTAGTGCGTCAGGGGAATACTGAAGCTTTCTTT. This encodes CASSWGVVRQGNTEAFF.

The chain couples TRBV7-9 to TRBJ2-5; no clear D gene. The CDR3 contains 13 residues. V was trimmed by 1 base and J by 9 bases, leaving 12 bases between them. Germline V CDR1 and CDR2: SEHNR, FQNEAQ (reference sequence). CDR3 DNA sequence: TGTGCCAGCAGCTTAGGGGTCGGTTCGGCCCAGTACTTC. Its translation: CASSLGVGSAQYF.

This chain links TRBV30 with TRBJ1-2; D call uncertain. CDR1 and CDR2 from the germline V gene are GTSNPN and SVGIG (reference sequence). V was clipped by 2 bases and J by 3 bases, with 7 bases between them. This CDR3 spans 12 amino acids. CDR3 loop: CAWSPGDYGYTF. The CDR3 bases are TGTGCCTGGAGTCCCGGGGACTATGGCTACACCTTC.

The genes are TRBV5-1 and TRBJ2-6; D remains ambiguous. V dropped 1 base and J dropped 4 bases, with 12 bases sitting between them. This CDR3 has 16 amino acids. Germline values: CDR1 SGHRS, CDR2 YFSETQ. CDR3 region: CASSLTTSSGANVLTF. The CDR3 DNA follows: TGCGCCAGCAGCTTGACAACAAGCTCCGGGGCCAACGTCCTGACTTTC.

CDR3 DNA sequence: TGTGCCAGCATTTGGGGAAGTGGGCCTTTCTACGAGCAGTACTTC. It encodes CASIWGSGPFYEQYF. The chain carries TRBV2 and TRBJ2-7; D is uncertain. Germline loops: CDR1 SNHLY, CDR2 FYNNEI. The CDR3 spans 15 residues. V lost 7 bases and J 3 bases, leaving 19 bases between the germline ends.